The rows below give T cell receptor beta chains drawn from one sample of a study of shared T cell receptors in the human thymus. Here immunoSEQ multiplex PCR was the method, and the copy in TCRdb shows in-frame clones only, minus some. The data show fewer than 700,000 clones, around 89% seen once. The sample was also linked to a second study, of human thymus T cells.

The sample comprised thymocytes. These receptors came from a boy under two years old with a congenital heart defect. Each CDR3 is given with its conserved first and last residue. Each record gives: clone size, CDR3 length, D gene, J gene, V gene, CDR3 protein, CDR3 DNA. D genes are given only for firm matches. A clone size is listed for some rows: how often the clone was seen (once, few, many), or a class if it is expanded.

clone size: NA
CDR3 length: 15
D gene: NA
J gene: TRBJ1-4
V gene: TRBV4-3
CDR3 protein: CASSQAQGPYGKLFF
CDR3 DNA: TGCGCCAGCAGCCAGGCTCAGGGGCCTTATGGAAAACTGTTTTTT

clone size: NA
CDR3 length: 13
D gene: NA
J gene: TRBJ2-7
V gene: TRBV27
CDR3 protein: CASSPPLLYEQYF
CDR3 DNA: TGTGCCAGCAGCCCTCCCTTACTCTACGAGCAGTACTTC

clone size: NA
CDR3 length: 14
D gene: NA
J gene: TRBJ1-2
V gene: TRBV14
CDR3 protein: CASSEQGRDYGYTF
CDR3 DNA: TGTGCCAGCAGCGAACAGGGCCGGGACTATGGCTACACCTTC

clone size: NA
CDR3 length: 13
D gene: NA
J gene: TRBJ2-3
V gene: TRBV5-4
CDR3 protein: CASSLEGSDTQYF
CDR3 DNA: TGTGCCAGCAGCTTGGAGGGGTCAGATACGCAGTATTTT

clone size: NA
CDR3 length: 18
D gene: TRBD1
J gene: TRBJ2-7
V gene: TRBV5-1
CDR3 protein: CASSCGQGVVAGTYEQYF
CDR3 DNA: TGCGCCAGCAGCTGCGGACAGGGGGTGGTAGCGGGAACCTACGAGCAGTACTTC

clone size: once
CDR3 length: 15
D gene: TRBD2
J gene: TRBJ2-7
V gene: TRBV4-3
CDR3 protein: CASSQRLAGSYEQYF
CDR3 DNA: TGCGCCAGCAGCCAAAGACTAGCGGGTAGCTACGAGCAGTACTTC

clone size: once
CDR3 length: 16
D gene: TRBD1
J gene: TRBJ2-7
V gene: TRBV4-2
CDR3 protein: CASSQLGQGKPYEQYF
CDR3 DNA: TGTGCCAGCAGCCAACTGGGACAGGGGAAGCCCTACGAGCAGTACTTC

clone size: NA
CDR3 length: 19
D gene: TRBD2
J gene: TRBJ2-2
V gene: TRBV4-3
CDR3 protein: CASSHALSPSGRITGELFF
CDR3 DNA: TGCGCCAGCAGCCATGCCTTGAGCCCTAGCGGGAGAATCACCGGGGAGCTGTTTTTT

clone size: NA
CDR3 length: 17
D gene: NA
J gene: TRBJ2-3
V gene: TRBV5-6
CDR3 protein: CASSLEGANPSTDTQYF
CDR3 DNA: TGTGCCAGCAGCCTAGAGGGCGCGAACCCGAGCACAGATACGCAGTATTTT

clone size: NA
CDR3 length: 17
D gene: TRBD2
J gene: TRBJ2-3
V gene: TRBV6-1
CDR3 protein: CASSEASREGLTDTQYF
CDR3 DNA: TGTGCCAGCAGTGAAGCTTCGCGGGAGGGCCTAACAGATACGCAGTATTTT

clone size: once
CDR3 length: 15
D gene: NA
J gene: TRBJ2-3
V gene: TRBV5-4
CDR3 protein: CASSLETGHTDTQYF
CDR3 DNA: TGTGCCAGCAGCTTGGAAACAGGACACACAGATACGCAGTATTTT

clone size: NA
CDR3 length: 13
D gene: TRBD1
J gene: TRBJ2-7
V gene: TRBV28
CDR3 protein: CATSGTGVYEQYF
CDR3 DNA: TGTGCCACCAGCGGGACAGGGGTTTACGAGCAGTACTTC

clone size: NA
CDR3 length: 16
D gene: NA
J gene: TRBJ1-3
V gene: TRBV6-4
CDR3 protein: CASSDSRAGTGNTIYF
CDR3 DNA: TGTGCCAGCAGTGACTCTCGAGCGGGTACTGGAAACACCATATATTTT

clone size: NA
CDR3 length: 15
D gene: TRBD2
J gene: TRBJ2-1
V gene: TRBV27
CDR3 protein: CASSSPGGEGDEQFF
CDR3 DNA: TGTGCCAGCAGTTCCCCCGGGGGGGAGGGCGATGAGCAGTTCTTC

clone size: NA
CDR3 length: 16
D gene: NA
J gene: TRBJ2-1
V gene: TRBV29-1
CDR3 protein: CSVEGSGYGGYNEQFF
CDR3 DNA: TGCAGCGTTGAGGGGAGCGGGTACGGAGGCTACAATGAGCAGTTCTTC

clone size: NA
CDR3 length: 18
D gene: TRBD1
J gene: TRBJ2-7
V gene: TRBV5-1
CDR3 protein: CASSPGQGVGGTPYEQYF
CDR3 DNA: TGCGCCAGCAGCCCGGGACAGGGGGTAGGCGGGACCCCTTACGAGCAGTACTTC

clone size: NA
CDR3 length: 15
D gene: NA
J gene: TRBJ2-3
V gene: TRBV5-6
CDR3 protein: CASRLTETSTDTQYF
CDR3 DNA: TGTGCCAGCAGGTTGACAGAAACTAGCACAGATACGCAGTATTTT

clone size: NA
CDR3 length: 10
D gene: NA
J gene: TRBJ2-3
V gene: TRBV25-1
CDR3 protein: CASLADTQYF
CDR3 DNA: TGTGCCAGCCTAGCAGATACGCAGTATTTT

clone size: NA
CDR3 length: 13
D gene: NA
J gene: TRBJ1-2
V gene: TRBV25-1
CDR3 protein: CASSEFGGYGYTF
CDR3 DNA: TGTGCCAGCAGTGAATTCGGCGGCTATGGCTACACCTTC

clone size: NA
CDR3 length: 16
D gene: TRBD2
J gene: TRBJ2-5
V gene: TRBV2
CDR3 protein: CASSEPASGLLETQYF
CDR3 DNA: TGTGCCAGCAGTGAACCGGCTAGCGGCCTACTGGAGACCCAGTACTTC

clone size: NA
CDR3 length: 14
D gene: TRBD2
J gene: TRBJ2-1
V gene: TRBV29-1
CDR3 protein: CSVRLGGPHNEQFF
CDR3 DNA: TGCAGCGTTAGGTTGGGAGGGCCACACAATGAGCAGTTCTTC

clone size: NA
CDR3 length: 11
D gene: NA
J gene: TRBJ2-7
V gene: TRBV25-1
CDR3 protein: CASSRQREQYF
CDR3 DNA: TGTGCCAGCAGTCGACAGAGGGAGCAGTACTTC

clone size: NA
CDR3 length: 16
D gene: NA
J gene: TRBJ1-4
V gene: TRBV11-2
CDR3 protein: CASSLRGFSTNEKLFF
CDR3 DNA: TGTGCCAGCAGCCTTAGGGGGTTTTCAACTAATGAAAAACTGTTTTTT

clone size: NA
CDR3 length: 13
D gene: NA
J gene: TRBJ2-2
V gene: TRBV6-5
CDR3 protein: CASKGDPSGELFF
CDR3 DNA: TGTGCCAGCAAGGGAGATCCATCCGGGGAGCTGTTTTTT

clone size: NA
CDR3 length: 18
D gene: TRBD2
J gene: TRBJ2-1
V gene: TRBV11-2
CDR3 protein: CASSFPSPTSGRVNEQFF
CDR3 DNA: TGTGCCAGCAGCTTCCCCAGCCCTACTAGCGGGAGGGTCAATGAGCAGTTCTTC

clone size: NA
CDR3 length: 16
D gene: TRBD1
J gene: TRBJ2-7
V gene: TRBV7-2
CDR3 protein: CASSWDREGGSYEQYF
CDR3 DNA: TGTGCCAGCAGCTGGGACAGGGAAGGTGGTTCCTACGAGCAGTACTTC

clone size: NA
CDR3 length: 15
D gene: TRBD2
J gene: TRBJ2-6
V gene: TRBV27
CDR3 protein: CASRGGPPGANVLTF
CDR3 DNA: TGTGCCAGCAGGGGAGGGCCTCCTGGGGCCAACGTCCTGACTTTC

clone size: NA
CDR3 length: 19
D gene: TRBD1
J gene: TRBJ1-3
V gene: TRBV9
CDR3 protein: CASSPNGDRGKKAGNTIYF
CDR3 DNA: TGTGCCAGCAGCCCTAATGGGGACAGGGGTAAGAAGGCTGGAAACACCATATATTTT

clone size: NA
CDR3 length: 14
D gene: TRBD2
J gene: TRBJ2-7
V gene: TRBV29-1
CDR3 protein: CSVEMSSGAYEQYF
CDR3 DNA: TGCAGCGTTGAAATGTCTAGCGGAGCCTACGAGCAGTACTTC

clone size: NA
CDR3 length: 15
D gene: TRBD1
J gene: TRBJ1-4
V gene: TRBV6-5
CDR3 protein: CASSSLTGENEKLFF
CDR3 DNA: TGTGCCAGCAGCTCCCTGACAGGGGAGAATGAAAAACTGTTTTTT

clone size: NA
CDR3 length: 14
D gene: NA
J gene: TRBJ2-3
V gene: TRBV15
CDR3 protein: CATSRDASSDTQYF
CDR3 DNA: TGTGCCACCAGCAGAGATGCTAGTTCAGATACGCAGTATTTT

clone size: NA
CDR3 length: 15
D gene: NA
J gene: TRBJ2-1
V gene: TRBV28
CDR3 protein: CASRQGTWSANEQFF
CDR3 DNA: TGTGCCAGCAGACAAGGGACATGGTCTGCCAATGAGCAGTTCTTC

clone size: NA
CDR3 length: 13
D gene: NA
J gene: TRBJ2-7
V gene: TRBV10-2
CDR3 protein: CASSEGQSYEQYF
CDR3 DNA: TGCGCCAGCAGTGAGGGACAGAGCTACGAGCAGTACTTC

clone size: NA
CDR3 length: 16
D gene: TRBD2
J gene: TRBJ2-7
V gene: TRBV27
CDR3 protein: CASSLFPGTSVLRQYF
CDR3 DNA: TGTGCCAGCAGTTTATTCCCCGGGACTAGCGTGCTTAGGCAGTACTTC

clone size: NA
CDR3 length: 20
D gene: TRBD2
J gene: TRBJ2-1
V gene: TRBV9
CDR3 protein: CASSPRTSGRADGCGNEQFF
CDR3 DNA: TGTGCCAGCAGCCCCCGGACTAGCGGGAGGGCCGACGGTTGTGGGAATGAGCAGTTCTTC

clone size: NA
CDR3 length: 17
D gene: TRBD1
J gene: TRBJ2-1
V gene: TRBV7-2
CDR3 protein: CAIATGSRRASYNEQFF
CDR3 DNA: TGTGCCATCGCGACAGGGTCGCGGCGGGCCTCCTACAATGAGCAGTTCTTC

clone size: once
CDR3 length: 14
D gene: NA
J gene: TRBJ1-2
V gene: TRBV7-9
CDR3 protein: CASRPITGTIGYTF
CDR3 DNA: TGTGCCAGCAGGCCAATTACAGGAACCATTGGCTACACCTTC

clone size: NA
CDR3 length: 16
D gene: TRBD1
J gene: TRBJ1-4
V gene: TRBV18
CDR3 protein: CASSPPKGQPNEKLFF
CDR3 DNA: TGTGCCAGCTCACCACCGAAGGGACAGCCCAATGAAAAACTGTTTTTT

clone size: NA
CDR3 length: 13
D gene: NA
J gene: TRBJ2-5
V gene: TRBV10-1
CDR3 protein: CASKGTIQETQYF
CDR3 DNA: TGCGCCAGCAAGGGGACAATCCAAGAGACCCAGTACTTC

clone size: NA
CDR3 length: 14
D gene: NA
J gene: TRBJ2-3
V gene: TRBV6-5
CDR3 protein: CASSPDSYTDTQYF
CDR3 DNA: TGTGCCAGCAGTCCGGACAGCTACACAGATACGCAGTATTTT

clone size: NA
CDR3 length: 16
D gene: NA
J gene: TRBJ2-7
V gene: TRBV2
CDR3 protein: CASSEPTGGTWCEQYF
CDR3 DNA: TGTGCCAGCAGTGAACCCACAGGAGGGACCTGGTGCGAGCAGTACTTC

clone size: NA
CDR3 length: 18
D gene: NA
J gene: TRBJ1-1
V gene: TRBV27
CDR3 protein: CASSLLPHRDPMNTEAFF
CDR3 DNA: TGTGCCAGCAGTTTACTCCCGCACAGGGATCCCATGAACACTGAAGCTTTCTTT

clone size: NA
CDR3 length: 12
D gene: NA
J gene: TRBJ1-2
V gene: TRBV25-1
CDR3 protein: CASSDFEVGYTF
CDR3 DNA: TGTGCCAGCAGTGATTTCGAGGTTGGCTACACCTTC

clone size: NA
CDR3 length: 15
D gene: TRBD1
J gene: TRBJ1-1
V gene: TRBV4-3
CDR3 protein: CASSQDPGQGVFAFF
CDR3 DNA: TGCGCCAGCAGCCAAGATCCGGGACAGGGGGTTTTTGCTTTCTTT

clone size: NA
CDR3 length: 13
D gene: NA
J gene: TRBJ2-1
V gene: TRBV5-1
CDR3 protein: CASSRDTNNEQFF
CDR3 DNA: TGCGCCAGCAGCCGGGACACTAACAATGAGCAGTTCTTC

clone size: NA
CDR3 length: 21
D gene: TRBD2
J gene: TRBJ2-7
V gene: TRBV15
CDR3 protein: CATSRDFARSGTSVCLYEQYF
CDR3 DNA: TGTGCCACCAGCAGAGATTTTGCTCGGTCCGGGACTAGCGTGTGCCTCTACGAGCAGTACTTC

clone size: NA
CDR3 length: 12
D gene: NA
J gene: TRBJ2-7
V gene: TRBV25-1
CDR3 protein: CASIGRVYEQYF
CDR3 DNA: TGTGCCAGCATTGGCAGGGTTTACGAGCAGTACTTC

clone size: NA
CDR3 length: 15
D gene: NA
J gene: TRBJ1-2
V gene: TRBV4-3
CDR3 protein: CASSQDSPRVYGYTF
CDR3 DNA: TGCGCCAGCAGCCAAGACTCCCCCCGCGTCTATGGCTACACCTTC

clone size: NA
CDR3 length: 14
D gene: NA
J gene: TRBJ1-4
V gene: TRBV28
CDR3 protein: CASGLGQTNEKLFF
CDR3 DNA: TGTGCCAGCGGGCTGGGTCAAACTAATGAAAAACTGTTTTTT

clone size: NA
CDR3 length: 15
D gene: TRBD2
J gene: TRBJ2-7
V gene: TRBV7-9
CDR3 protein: CASSSGLADYHEQYF
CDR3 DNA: TGTGCCAGCAGCTCGGGACTAGCGGACTATCACGAGCAGTACTTC

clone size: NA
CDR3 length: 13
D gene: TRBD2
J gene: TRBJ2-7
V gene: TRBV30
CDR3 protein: CAWRPAGGREQYF
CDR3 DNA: TGTGCCTGGAGGCCAGCGGGAGGGCGAGAGCAGTACTTC

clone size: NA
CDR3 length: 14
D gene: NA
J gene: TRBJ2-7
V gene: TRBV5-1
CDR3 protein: CASSLELPGEEQYF
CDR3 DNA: TGCGCCAGCAGCTTGGAACTCCCGGGAGAAGAGCAGTACTTC

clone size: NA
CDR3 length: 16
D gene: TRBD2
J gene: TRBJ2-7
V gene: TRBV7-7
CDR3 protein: CASSLASGRSGNEQYF
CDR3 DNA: TGTGCTAGCAGCTTAGCTAGCGGGAGGTCGGGCAACGAGCAGTACTTC

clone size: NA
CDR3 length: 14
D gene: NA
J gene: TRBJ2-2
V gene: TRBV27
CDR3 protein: CASSSLPNTGELFF
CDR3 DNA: TGTGCCAGCAGTTCTCTCCCGAACACCGGGGAGCTGTTTTTT

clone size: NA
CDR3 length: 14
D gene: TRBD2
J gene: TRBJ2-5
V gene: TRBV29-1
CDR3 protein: CSVTQWTSGETQYF
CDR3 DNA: TGCAGCGTGACACAATGGACTAGTGGGGAGACCCAGTACTTC

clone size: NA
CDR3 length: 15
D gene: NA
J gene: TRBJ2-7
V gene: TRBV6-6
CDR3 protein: CASREKTASVGEQYF
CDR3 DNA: TGTGCCAGCAGGGAAAAGACCGCTAGCGTGGGCGAGCAGTACTTC

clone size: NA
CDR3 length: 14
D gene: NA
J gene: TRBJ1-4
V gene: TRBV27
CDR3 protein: CASQLYATNEKLFF
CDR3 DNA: TGTGCCAGCCAACTCTACGCAACTAATGAAAAACTGTTTTTT